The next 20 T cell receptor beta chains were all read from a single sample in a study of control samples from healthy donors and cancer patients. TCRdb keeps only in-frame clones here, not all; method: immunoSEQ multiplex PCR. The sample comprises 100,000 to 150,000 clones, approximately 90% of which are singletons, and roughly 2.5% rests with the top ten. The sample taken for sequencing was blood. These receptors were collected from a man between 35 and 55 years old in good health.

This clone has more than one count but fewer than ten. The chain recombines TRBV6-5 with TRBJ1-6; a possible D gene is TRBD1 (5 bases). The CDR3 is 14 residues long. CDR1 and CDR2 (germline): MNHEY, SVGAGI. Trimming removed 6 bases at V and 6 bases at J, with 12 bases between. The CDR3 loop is CASRIDGTNSPLHF. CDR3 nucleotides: TGTGCCAGCAGGATAGACGGGACTAATTCACCCCTCCACTTT.

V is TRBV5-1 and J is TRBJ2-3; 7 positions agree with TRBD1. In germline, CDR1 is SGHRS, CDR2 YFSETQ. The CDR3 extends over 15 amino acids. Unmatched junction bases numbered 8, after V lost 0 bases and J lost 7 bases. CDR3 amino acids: CASSLEQGSTNTQYF. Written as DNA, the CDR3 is TGCGCCAGCAGCTTGGAACAGGGGAGTACGAATACGCAGTATTTT.

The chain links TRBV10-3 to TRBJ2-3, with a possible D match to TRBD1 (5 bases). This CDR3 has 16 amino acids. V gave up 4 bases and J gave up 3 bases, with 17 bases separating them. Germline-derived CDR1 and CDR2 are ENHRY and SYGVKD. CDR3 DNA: TGTGCCATCAGTGGCACTCAGGGTAAAGAGACAGATACGCAGTATTTT. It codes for CAISGTQGKETDTQYF.

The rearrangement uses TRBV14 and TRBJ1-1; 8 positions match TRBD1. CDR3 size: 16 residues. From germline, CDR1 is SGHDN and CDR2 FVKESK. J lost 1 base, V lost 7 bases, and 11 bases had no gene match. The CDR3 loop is CASKQGAGPRNTEAFF. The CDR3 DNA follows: TGTGCCAGCAAGCAGGGGGCGGGACCCCGGAACACTGAAGCTTTCTTT.

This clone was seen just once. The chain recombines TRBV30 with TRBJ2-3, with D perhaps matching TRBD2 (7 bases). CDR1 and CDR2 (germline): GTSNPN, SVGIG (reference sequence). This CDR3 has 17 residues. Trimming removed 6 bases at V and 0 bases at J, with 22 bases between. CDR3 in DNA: TGTGCCTGTCTTACGACTTGGGGGGGGCTTAGCACAGATACGCAGTATTTT. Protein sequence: CACLTTWGGLSTDTQYF. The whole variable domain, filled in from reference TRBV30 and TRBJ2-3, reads SQTIHQWPATLVQPVGSPLSLECTVEGTSNPNLYWYRQAAGRGLQLLFYSVGIGQISSEVPQNLSASRPQDRQFILSSKKLLLSDSGFYLCACLTTWGGLSTDTQYFGPGTRLTVL.

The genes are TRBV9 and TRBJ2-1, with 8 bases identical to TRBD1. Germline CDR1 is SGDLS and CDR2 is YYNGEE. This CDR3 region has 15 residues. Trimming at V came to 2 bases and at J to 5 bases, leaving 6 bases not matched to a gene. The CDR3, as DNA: TGTGCCAGCAGCGTTGGACAGGGAACAGACAATGAGCAGTTCTTC. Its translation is CASSVGQGTDNEQFF.

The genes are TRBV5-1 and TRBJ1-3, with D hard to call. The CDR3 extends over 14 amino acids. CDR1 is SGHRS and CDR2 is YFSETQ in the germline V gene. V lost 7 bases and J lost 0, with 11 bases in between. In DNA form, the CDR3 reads TGCGCCAGCGGAACCGGGGTCTCTGGAAACACCATATATTTT. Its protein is CASGTGVSGNTIYF.

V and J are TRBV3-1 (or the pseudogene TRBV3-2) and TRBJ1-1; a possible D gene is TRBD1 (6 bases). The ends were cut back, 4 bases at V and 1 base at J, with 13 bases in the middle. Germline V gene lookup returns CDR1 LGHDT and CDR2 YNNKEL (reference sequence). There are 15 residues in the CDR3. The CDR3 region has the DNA TGTGCCAGCAGCCTCGATAGGGGGGCGAACACTGAAGCTTTCTTT. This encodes CASSLDRGANTEAFF.

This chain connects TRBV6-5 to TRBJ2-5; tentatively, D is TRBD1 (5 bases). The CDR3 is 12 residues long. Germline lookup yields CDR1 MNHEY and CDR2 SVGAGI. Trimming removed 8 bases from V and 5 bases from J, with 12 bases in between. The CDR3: CASGAAYETQYF. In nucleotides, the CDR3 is TGTGCCAGCGGGGCGGCCTACGAGACCCAGTACTTC.

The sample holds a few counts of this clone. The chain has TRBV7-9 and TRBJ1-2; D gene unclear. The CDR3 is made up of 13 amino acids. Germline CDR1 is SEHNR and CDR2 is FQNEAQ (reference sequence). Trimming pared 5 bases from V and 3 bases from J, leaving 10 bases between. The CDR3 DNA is TGTGCCAGCAGCCCCGCAGGTCACTATGGCTACACCTTC. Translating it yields CASSPAGHYGYTF.

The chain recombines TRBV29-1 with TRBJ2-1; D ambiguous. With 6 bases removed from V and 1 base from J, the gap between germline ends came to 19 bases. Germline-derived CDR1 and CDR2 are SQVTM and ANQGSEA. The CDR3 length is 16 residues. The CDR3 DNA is TGCAGCGTGCCTTTCGCCGGCCTCCTATCCTACAATGAGCAGTTCTTC. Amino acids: CSVPFAGLLSYNEQFF.

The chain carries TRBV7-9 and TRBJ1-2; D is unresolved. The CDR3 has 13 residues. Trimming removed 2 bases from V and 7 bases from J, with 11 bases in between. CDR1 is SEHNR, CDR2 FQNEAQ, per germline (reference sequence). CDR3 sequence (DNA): TGTGCCAGCAGCTTAAACAGAATGGGTGGCTACACCTTC. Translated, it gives CASSLNRMGGYTF.

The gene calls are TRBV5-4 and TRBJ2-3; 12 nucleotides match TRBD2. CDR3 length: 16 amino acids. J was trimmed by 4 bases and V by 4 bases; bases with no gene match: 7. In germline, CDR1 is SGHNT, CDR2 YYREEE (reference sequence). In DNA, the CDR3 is TGTGCCAGCAGCCCGCCCCCTAGCGGGGGGGCAGATACGCAGTATTTT. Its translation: CASSPPPSGGADTQYF.

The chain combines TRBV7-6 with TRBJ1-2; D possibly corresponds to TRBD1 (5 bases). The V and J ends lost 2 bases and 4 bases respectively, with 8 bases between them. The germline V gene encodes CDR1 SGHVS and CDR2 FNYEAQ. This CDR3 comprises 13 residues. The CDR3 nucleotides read TGTGCCAGCAGCTTACAGGGTCCCTATGGCTACACCTTC. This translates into CASSLQGPYGYTF.

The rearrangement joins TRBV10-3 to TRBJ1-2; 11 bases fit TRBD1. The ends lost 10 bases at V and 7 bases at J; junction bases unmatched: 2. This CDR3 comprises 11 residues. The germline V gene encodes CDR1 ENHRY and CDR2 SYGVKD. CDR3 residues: CATGQGGGYTF. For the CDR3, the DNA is TGTGCCACGGGACAGGGGGGTGGCTACACCTTC.

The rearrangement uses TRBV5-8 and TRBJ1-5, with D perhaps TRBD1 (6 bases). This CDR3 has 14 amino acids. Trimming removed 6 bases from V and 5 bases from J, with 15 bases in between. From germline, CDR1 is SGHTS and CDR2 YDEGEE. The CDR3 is CASNPTGGDQPQHF. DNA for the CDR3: TGTGCCAGCAATCCGACTGGGGGCGATCAGCCCCAGCATTTT. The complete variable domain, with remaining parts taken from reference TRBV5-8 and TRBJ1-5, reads EAGVTQSPTHLIKTRGQQATLRCSPISGHTSVYWYQQALGLGLQFLLWYDEGEERNRGNFPPRFSGRQFPNYSSELNVNALELEDSALYLCASNPTGGDQPQHFGDGTRLSIL.

The chain's CDR3 is CASSARGFDTEAFF. The CDR3 bases are TGTGCCAGCAGTGCCCGGGGATTCGACACTGAAGCTTTCTTT. This chain uses TRBV2 with TRBJ1-1, with unresolved D. The V gene's germline CDR1 is SNHLY and CDR2 FYNNEI. V lost 4 bases to trimming and J lost 3 bases, with 12 bases between them. CDR3 length: 14 residues. Supplemented by reference TRBV2 and TRBJ1-1, the full variable domain reads EPEVTQTPSHQVTQMGQEVILRCVPISNHLYFYWYRQILGQKVEFLVSFYNNEISEKSEIFDDQFSVERPDGSNFTLKIRSTKLEDSAMYFCASSARGFDTEAFFGQGTRLTVV.

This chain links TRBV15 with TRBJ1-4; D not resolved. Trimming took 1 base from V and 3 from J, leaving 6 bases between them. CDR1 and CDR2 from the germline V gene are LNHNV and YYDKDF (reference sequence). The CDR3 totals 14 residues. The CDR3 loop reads CATSRGWANEKLFF. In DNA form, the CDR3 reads TGTGCCACCAGCAGAGGCTGGGCTAATGAAAAACTGTTTTTT.

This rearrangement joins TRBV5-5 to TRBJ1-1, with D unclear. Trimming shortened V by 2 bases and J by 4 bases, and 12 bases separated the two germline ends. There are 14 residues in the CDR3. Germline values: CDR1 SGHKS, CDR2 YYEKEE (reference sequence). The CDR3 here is CASSLNLRGTEAFF. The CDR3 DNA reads TGTGCCAGCAGCTTAAACTTAAGAGGCACTGAAGCTTTCTTT.

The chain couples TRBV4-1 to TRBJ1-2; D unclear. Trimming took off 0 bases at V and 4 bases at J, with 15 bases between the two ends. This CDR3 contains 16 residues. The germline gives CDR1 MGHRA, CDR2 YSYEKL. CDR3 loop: CASSQESRGERYGYTF. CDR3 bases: TGCGCCAGCAGCCAAGAGTCCCGGGGAGAACGCTATGGCTACACCTTC.